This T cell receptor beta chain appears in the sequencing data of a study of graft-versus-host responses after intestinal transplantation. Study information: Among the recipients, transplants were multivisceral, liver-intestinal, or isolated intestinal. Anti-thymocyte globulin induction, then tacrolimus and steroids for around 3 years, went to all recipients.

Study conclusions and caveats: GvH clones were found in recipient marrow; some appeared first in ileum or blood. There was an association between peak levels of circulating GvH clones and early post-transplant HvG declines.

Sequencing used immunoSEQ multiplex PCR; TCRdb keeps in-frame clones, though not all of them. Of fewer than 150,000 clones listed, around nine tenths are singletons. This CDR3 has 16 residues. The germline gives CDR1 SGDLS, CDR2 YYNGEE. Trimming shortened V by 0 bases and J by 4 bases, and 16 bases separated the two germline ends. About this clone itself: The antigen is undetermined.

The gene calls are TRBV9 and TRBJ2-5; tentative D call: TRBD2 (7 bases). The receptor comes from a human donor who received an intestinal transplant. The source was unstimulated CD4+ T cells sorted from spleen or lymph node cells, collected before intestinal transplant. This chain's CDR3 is CASSVGNGGQGETQYF. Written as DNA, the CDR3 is TGTGCCAGCAGCGTAGGAAACGGGGGGCAGGGAGAGACCCAGTACTTC.